What follows describes a single TCR beta chain. As yet, its antigen is unknown. The data stem from a study of OX40 agonist ivuxolimab in advanced cancers. In the study overall: Each dose-escalation patient presented with hepatocellular carcinoma, melanoma, renal cell or head and neck cancer. Study findings and constraints: Expanded clones tended on average to be more numerous among CD8+ T cells than CD4+. Nonresponders included some who also had low normalized T-cell clonal expansion.

Germline trimming cut 6 bases from V and 10 bases from J; bases unmatched to any gene: 10. The CDR3 covers 13 residues. CDR1 is SQVTM and CDR2 is ANQGSEA in the germline V gene. Here immunoSEQ multiplex PCR was the method, and the copy in TCRdb shows in-frame clones only, minus some. The sample has tens of thousands of clones; around 89% are singletons. With baseline, cycle 4 day 1, and cycle 7 day 1 as timepoints, blood was sampled. The TCR comes from an adult with an advanced solid tumor such as melanoma, head and neck, liver or kidney cancer. This chain connects TRBV29-1 to TRBJ2-1; 9 positions match TRBD2. Specimen: CD4+ or CD8+ T cells sorted from blood, collected in a trial of the OX40 agonist ivuxolimab. The CDR3 loop reads CSVGGLAFGEQFF. The CDR3 nucleotides are TGCAGCGTCGGGGGACTAGCATTCGGGGAGCAGTTCTTC.